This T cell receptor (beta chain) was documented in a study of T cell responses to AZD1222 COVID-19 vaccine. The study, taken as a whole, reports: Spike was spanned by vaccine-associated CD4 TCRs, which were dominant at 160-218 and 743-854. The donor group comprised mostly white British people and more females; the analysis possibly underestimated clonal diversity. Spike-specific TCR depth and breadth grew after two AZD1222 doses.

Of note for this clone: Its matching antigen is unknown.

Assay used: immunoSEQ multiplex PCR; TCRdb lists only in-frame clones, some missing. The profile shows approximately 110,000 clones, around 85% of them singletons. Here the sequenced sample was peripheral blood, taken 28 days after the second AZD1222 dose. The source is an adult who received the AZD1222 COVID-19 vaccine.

CDR3 in amino acids: CASSIGQGPYGYTF. For the CDR3, the DNA is TGTGCCAGCAGTATAGGACAGGGTCCCTATGGCTACACCTTC. This chain uses TRBV2 with TRBJ1-2; 8 nucleotides align to TRBD1. This CDR3 contains 14 residues. The V gene end was trimmed by 5 bases and the J gene end by 4 bases; junction bases not matched to a gene: 6. Germline CDR1 reads SNHLY; CDR2 reads FYNNEI.